The clone carrying this T cell receptor beta chain was observed a few times. What it recognizes is unknown. For CDR3 and TCR beta VDJ profiling, genomic DNA was the template used. TCRdb re-called the reads with MiXCR, one entry per CDR3 protein. This table holds fewer than 200,000 distinct CDR3 sequences, approximately 60% found once. Germline lookup yields CDR1 KGHDR and CDR2 SFDVKD. The CDR3 covers 14 residues. Trimming took 4 bases from V and 5 from J, leaving 14 bases between them. This sample was taken from a study of CD8+CD57+ T cells in acquired aplastic anemia. About the research overall: Sorted CD4+ plus CD8+ cells gave DNA averaging about 3.2 ug.

Study observations and caveats: The number of CD8+ CDR3 sequences shared by patients and controls was fewer than 35.

The source material was sorted CD4+, CD8+, or CD8+CD57+ T cells (not recorded which) from PBMCs. The sequence derives from a human donor in good health. The chain combines TRBV24-1 with TRBJ2-7; tentatively, D is TRBD1 or TRBD2 (5 bases each). CDR3 DNA sequence: TGTGCCACCAGTGACCCGACGGGGCTCAACGAGCAGTACTTC. This codes for CATSDPTGLNEQYF.